This entry describes one TCR beta chain. From the germline J gene comes the end of the CDR3, since the read stops 3 residues before it. Each participant carried one incident cervical HPV16 infection only. The method was immunoSEQ multiplex PCR; TCRdb's version includes in-frame clones alone and lacks a portion of them. This sample lists around 19,000 clones; its ten largest clones have about a sixth. The V and J ends lost 5 bases and 4 bases respectively, with 17 bases between them. This CDR3 comprises 15 residues. The germline gives CDR1 SGHAT, CDR2 FQNNGV. This sample stems from a study of T cells in women clearing cervical HPV infection. Study summary: HLA type could not be excluded as a confounder.

This receptor was taken from a woman between 18 and 69 years old with a cervical HPV16 infection that either progressed to CIN3+ or cleared (not recorded which). The sequenced sample was blood buffy coat. The rearrangement links TRBV11-2 to TRBJ2-5; D perhaps matches TRBD2 (5 bases). Incomplete CDR3 DNA: TGTGCCAGCAGCCCCGGGGAGCAGGACTTAGAGACC. This translates into CASSPGEQDLET. The full CDR3 protein is CASSPGEQDLETQYF.